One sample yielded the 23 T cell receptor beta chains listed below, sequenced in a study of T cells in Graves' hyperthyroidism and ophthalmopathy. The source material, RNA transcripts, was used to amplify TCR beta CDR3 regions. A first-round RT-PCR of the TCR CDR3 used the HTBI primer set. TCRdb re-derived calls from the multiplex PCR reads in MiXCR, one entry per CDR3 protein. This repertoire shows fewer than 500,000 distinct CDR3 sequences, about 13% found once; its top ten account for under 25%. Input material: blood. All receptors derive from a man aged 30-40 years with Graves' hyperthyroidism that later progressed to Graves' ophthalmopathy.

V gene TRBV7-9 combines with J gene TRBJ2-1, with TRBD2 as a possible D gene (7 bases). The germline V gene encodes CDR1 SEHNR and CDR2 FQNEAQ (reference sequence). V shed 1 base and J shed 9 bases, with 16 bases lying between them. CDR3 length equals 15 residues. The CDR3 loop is CASSLGGGAGFEQFF. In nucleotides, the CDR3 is TGTGCCAGCAGCTTAGGGGGGGGGGCCGGGTTTGAGCAGTTCTTC.

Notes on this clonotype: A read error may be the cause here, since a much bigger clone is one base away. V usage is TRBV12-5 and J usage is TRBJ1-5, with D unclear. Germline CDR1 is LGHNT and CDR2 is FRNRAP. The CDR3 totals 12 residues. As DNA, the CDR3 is TGTGCTAGTGGTTCCCTCAATCAGCCCCAGAATTTT. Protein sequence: CASGSLNQPQNF.

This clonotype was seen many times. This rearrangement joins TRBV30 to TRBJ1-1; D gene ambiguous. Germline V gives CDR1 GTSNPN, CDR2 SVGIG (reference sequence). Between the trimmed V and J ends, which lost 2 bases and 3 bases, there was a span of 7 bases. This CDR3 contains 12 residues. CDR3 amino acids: CAWSIADTEAFF. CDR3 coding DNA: TGTGCCTGGAGTATCGCAGACACTGAAGCTTTCTTT. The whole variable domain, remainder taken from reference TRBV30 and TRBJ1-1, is SQTIHQWPATLVQPVGSPLSLECTVEGTSNPNLYWYRQAAGRGLQLLFYSVGIGQISSEVPQNLSASRPQDRQFILSSKKLLLSDSGFYLCAWSIADTEAFFGQGTRLTVV.

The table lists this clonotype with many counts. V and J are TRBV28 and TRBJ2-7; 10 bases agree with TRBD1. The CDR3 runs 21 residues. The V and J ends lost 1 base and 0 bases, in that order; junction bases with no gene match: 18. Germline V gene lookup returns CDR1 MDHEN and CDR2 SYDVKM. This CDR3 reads CASSLFAGTGDEGIFSYEQYF. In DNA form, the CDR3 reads TGTGCCAGCAGTTTATTCGCCGGGACAGGGGACGAAGGAATCTTCTCCTACGAGCAGTACTTC. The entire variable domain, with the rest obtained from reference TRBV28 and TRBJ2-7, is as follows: DVKVTQSSRYLVKRTGEKVFLECVQDMDHENMFWYRQDPGLGLRLIYFSYDVKMKEKGDIPEGYSVSREKKERFSLILESASTNQTSMYLCASSLFAGTGDEGIFSYEQYFGPGTRLTVT.

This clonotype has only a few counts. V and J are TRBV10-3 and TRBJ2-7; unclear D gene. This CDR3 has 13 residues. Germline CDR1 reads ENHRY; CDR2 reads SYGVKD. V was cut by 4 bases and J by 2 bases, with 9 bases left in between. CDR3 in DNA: TGTGCCATCAGTGCGACATCCACCTACGAGCAGTACTTC. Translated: CAISATSTYEQYF.

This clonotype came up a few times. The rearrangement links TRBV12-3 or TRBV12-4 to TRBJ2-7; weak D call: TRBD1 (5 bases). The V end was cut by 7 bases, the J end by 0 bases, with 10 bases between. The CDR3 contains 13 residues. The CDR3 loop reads CASTDRNSYEQYF. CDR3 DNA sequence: TGTGCCAGCACAGACAGAAACTCCTACGAGCAGTACTTC.

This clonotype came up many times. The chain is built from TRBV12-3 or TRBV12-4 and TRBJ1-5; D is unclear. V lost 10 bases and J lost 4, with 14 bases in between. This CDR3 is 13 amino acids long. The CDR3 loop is CATSPTPNQPQHF. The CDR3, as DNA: TGTGCCACCTCCCCGACACCAAATCAGCCCCAGCATTTT.

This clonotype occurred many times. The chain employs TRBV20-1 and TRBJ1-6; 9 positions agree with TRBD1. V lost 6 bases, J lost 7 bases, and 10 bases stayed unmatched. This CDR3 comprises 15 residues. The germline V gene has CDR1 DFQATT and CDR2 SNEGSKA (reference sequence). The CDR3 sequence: CSASMGGQGNSPLHF. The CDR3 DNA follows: TGCAGTGCCTCTATGGGGGGACAGGGAAATTCACCCCTCCACTTT.

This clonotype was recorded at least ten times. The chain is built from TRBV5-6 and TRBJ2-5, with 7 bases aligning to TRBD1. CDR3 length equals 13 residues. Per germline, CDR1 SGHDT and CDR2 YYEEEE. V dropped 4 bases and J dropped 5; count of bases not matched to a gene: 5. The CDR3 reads CASSDRVLETQYF. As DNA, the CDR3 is TGTGCCAGCAGCGACAGGGTCTTGGAGACCCAGTACTTC.

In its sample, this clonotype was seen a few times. CDR3 protein: CASSPDDSLNEKLFF. CDR3 DNA: TGCGCCAGCAGCCCCGATGACAGCCTTAATGAAAAACTGTTTTTT. This chain uses TRBV5-1 with TRBJ1-4, with D possibly matching TRBD1 (5 bases). CDR3 length equals 15 residues. Trimming took 4 bases from V and 4 from J, leaving 14 bases between them. Germline CDR1 is SGHRS and CDR2 is YFSETQ.

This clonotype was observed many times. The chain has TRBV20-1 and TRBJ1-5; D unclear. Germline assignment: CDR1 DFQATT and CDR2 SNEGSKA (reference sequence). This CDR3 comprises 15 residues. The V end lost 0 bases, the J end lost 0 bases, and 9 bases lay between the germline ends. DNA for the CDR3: TGCAGTGCTAGAGATCCCAGTTATAGCAATCAGCCCCAGCATTTT. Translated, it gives CSARDPSYSNQPQHF.

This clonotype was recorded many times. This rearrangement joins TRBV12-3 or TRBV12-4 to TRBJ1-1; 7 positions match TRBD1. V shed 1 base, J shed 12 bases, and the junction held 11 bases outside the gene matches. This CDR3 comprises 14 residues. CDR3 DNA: TGTGCCAGCAGTTTAGAACCGGTACGACAGGGAACTTTCTTT. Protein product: CASSLEPVRQGTFF.

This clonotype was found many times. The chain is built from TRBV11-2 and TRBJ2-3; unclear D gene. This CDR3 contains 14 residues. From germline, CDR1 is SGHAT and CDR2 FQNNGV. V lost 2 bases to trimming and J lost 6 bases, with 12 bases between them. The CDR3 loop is CASSLYQNSDTQYF. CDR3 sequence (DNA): TGTGCCAGCAGCTTATATCAGAACTCCGATACGCAGTATTTT.

The CDR3 is CASYRAAGANVLTF. CDR3 DNA sequence: TGTGCCAGCTATCGGGCAGCTGGGGCCAACGTCCTGACTTTC. V is TRBV28 and J is TRBJ2-6; D not certain. The CDR3 is made up of 14 amino acids. Germline V lookup: CDR1 MDHEN, CDR2 SYDVKM. V was pared by 8 bases and J by 2 bases, with 10 bases between.

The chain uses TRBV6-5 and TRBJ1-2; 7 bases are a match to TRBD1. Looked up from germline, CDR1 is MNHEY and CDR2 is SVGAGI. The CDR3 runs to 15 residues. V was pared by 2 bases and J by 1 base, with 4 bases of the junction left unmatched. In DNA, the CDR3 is TGTGCCAGCAGTTACCGGGACAGATTTAACTATGGCTACACCTTC. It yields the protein CASSYRDRFNYGYTF.

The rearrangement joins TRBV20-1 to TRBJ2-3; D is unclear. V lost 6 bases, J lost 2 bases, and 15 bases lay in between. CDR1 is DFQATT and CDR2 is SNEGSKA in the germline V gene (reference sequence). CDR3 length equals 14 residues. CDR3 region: CSAKRLSATDTQYF. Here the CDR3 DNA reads TGCAGTGCAAAACGACTTTCGGCCACAGATACGCAGTATTTT.

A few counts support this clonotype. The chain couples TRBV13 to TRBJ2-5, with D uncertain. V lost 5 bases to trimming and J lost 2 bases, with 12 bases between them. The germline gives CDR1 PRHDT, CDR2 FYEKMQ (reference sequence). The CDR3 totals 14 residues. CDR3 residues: CASSPRRLQETQYF. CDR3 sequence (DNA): TGTGCCAGCAGCCCTCGAAGACTGCAAGAGACCCAGTACTTC. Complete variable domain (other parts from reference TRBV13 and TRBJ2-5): AAGVIQSPRHLIKEKRETATLKCYPIPRHDTVYWYQQGPGQDPQFLISFYEKMQSDKGSIPDRFSAQQFSDYHSELNMSSLELGDSALYFCASSPRRLQETQYFGPGTRLLVL.

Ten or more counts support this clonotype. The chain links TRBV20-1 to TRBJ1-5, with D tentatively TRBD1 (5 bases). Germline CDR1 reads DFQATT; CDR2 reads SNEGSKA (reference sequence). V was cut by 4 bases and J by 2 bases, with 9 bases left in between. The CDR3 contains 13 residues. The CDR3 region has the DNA TGCAGTGCTACGGGGCAGGGCAATCAGCCCCAGCATTTT. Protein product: CSATGQGNQPQHF.

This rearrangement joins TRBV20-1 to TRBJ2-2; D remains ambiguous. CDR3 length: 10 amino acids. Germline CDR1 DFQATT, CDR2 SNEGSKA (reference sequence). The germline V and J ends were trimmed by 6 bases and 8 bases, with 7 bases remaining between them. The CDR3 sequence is CSALGGELFF. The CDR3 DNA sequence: TGCAGTGCCCTAGGGGGGGAGCTGTTTTTT.

The CDR3 is CASSRDRGGYEQYF. Here the CDR3 DNA reads TGTGCCAGCAGCCGGGACAGGGGGGGATACGAGCAGTACTTC. V and J are TRBV12-3 or TRBV12-4 and TRBJ2-7; 11 bases line up with TRBD1. V dropped 6 bases and J dropped 4; count of bases not matched to a gene: 5. The CDR3 loop spans 14 amino acids.

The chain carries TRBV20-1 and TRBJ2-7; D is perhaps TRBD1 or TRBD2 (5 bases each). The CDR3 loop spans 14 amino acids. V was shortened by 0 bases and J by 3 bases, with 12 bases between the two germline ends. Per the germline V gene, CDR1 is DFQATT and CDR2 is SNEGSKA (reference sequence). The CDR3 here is CSAREGTVNYEQYF. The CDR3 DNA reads TGCAGTGCTAGAGAGGGGACGGTAAACTACGAGCAGTACTTC.

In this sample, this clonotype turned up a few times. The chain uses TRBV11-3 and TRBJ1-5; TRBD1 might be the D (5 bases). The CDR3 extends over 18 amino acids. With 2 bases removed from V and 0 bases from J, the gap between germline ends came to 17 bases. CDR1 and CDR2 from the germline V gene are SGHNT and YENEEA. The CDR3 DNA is TGTGCCAGCAGCTTATTCTTCGCCCCCGGGGGTAGCAATCAGCCCCAGCATTTT. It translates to CASSLFFAPGGSNQPQHF. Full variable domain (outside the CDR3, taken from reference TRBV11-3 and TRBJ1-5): EAGVVQSPRYKIIEKKQPVAFWCNPISGHNTLYWYLQNLGQGPELLIRYENEEAVDDSQLPKDRFSAERLKGVDSTLKIQPAELGDSAVYLCASSLFFAPGGSNQPQHFGDGTRLSIL.

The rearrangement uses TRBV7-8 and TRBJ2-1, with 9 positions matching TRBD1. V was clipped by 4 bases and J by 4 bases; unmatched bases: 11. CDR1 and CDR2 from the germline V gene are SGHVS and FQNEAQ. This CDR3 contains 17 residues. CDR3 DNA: TGTGCCAGCAGCTCACAACTCCGGACAGGGGTTTACAATGAGCAGTTCTTC. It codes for CASSSQLRTGVYNEQFF.